This T cell receptor (beta chain) was recorded in a study of T cell responses to AZD1222 COVID-19 vaccine. The germline V and J ends were trimmed by 3 bases and 0 bases, with 11 bases remaining between them. This CDR3 has 16 amino acids. Germline CDR1 reads LGHDT; CDR2 reads YNNKEL (reference sequence). This table comes from immunoSEQ multiplex PCR, and its TCRdb copy is limited to in-frame clones, with some not included. The table includes tens of thousands of clones, roughly 82% detected once. The chain combines TRBV3-1 (or the pseudogene TRBV3-2) with TRBJ2-2; no clear D. This specimen was peripheral blood, taken on day 0 of AZD1222 vaccination. The receptor was derived from an adult in good health. This CDR3 is CASSHQNPANTGELFF. The CDR3 DNA is TGTGCCAGCAGCCACCAGAACCCCGCGAACACCGGGGAGCTGTTTTTT.